The entry that follows covers one T cell receptor beta chain sequence. Its antigen is undetermined. This sample was taken from a study of OX40 agonist ivuxolimab in advanced cancers. Study observations and caveats: Both blood CD4+ and CD8+ T cells showed clonal growth by week 6 at 0.1 to 3.0 mg/kg. Patients who responded partially at 0.1-3.0 mg/kg showed clonal expansion ranking among the lowest. Still undetermined is the antigen specificity of the expanded peripheral T cells. In CD8+ T cells, expanded clones were on average more numerous than in CD4+.

Germline V lookup: CDR1 SNHLY, CDR2 FYNNEI. The V and J ends lost 10 bases and 5 bases respectively, with 8 bases between them. The CDR3 length is 11 residues. Data came from immunoSEQ multiplex PCR; TCRdb stores just in-frame clones and leaves some out. The sample yields about 63,000 clones, around nine tenths seen once. The sequences come from CD4+ or CD8+ T cells sorted from blood, collected in a trial of the OX40 agonist ivuxolimab. The sequence came from an adult with an advanced solid tumor such as melanoma, head and neck, liver or kidney cancer. The chain uses TRBV2 and TRBJ2-2, with D tentatively TRBD1 (5 bases). CDR3 amino acids: CATKGTGELFF. The CDR3 nucleotides are TGTGCCACTAAGGGGACCGGGGAGCTGTTTTTT.